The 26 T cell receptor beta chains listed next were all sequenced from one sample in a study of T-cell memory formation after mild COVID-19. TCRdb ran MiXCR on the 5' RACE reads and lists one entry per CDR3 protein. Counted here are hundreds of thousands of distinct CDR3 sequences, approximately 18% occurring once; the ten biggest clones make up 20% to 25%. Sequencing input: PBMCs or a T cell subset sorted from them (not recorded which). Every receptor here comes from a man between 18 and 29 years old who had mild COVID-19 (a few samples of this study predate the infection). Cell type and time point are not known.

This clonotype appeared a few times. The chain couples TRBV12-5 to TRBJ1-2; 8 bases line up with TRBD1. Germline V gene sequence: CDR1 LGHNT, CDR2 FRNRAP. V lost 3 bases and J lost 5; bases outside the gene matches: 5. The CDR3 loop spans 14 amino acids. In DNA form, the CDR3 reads TGTGCTAGTGGTTTAGGACAGGGACTTTATGGCTACACCTTC. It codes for CASGLGQGLYGYTF.

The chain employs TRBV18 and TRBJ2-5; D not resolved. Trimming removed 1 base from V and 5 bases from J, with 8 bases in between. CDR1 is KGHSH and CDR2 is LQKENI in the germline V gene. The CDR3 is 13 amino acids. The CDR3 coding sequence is TGTGCCAGCTCACCACGGGAATTGGAGACCCAGTACTTC. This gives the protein CASSPRELETQYF.

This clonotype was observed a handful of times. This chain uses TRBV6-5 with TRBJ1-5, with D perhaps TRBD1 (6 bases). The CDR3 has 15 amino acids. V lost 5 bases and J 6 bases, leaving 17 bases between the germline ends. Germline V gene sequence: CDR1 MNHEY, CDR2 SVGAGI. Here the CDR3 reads CASSAGQGLSQPQHF. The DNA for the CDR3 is TGTGCCAGCAGTGCCGGGCAGGGGTTGAGTCAGCCCCAGCATTTT.

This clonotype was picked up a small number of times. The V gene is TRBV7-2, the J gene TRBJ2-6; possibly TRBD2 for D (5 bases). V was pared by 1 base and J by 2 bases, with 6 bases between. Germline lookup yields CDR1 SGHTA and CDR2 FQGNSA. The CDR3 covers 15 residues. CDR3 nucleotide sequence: TGTGCCAGCAGCTTAGTCGGGGCTGGGGCCAACGTCCTGACTTTC. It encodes CASSLVGAGANVLTF. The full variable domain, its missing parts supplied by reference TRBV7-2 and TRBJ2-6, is GAGVSQSPSNKVTEKGKDVELRCDPISGHTALYWYRQSLGQGLEFLIYFQGNSAPDKSGLPSDRFSAERTGGSVSTLTIQRTQQEDSAVYLCASSLVGAGANVLTFGAGSRLTVL.

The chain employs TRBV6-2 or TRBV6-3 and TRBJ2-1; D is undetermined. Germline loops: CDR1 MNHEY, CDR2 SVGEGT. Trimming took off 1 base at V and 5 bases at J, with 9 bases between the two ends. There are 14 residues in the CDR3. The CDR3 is CASSYYLSNNEQFF. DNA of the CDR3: TGTGCCAGCAGTTACTACCTTTCTAACAATGAGCAGTTCTTC.

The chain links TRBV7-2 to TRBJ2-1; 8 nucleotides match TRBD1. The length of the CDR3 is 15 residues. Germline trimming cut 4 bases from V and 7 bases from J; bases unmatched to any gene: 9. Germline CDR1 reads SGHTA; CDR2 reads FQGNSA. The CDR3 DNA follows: TGTGCCAGCAGCTCGTTGGCCACAGGGGGAAATGAGCAGTTCTTC. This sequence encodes CASSSLATGGNEQFF.

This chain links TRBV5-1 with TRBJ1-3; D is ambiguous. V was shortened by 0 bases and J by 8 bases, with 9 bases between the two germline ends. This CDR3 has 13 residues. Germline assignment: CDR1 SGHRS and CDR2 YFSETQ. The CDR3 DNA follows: TGCGCCAGCAGCTTGGTTTGGAGTGACACCATATATTTT. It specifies CASSLVWSDTIYF.

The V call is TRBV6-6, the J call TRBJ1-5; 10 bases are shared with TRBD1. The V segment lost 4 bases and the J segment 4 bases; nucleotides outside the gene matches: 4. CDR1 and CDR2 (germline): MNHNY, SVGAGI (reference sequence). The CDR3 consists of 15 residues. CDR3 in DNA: TGTGCCAGCAGTTCGACAGGGGGCGTTAATCAGCCCCAGCATTTT. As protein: CASSSTGGVNQPQHF.

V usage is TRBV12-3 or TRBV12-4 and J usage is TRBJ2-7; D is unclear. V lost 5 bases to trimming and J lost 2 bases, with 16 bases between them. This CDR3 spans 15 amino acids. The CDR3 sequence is CASSHSRFSPYEQYF. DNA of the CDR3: TGTGCCAGCAGTCACTCCAGATTTTCCCCCTACGAGCAGTACTTC.

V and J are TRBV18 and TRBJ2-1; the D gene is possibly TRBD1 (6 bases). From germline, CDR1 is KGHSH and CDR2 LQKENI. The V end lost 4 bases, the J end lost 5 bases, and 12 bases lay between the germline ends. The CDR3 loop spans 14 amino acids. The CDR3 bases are TGTGCCAGCTCACACCGGGACACAGACAATGAGCAGTTCTTC. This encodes CASSHRDTDNEQFF.

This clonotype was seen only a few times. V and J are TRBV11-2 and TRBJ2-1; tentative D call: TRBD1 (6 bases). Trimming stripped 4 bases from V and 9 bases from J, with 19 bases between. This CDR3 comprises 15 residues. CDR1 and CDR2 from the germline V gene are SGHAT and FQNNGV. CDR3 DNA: TGTGCCAGCAGCTCCGATCCGGGACACGGAGTTGAGCAGTTCTTC. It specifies CASSSDPGHGVEQFF.

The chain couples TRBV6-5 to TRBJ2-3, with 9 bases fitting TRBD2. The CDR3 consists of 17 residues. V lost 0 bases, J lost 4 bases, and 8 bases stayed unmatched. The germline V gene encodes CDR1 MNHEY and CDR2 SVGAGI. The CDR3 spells CASSYSDGTSPADTQYF. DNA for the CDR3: TGTGCCAGCAGTTACTCTGACGGGACTAGCCCTGCAGATACGCAGTATTTT.

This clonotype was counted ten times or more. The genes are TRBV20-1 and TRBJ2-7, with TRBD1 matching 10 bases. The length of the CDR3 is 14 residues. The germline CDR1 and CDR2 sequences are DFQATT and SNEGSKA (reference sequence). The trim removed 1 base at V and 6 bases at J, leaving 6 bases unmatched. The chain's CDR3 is CSARVRDRGSEQYF. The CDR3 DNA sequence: TGCAGTGCTAGAGTTCGGGACAGGGGTTCCGAGCAGTACTTC.

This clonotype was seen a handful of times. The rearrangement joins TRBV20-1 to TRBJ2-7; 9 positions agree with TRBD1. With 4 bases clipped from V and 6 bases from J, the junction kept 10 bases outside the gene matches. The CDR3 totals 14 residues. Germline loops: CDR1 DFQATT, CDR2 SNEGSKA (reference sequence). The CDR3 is CSAKGQGRELEQYV. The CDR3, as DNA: TGCAGTGCTAAAGGACAGGGGAGGGAGCTCGAGCAGTACGTC.

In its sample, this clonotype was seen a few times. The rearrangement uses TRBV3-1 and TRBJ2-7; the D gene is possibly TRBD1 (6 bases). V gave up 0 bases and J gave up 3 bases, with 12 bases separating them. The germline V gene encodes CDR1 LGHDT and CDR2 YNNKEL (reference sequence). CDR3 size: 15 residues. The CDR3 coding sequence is TGTGCCAGCAGCCAAGATCGGGGACAAATCTACGAGCAGTACTTC. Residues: CASSQDRGQIYEQYF.

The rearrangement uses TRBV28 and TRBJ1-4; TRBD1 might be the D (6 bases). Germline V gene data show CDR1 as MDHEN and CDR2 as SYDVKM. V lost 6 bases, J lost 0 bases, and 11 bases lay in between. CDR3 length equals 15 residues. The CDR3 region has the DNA TGTGCCAGCAGCAGGGACACCTCAACTAATGAAAAACTGTTTTTT. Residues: CASSRDTSTNEKLFF.

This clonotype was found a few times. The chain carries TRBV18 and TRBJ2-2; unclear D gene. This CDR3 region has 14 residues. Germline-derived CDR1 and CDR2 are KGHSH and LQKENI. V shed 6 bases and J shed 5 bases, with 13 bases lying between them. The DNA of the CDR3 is TGTGCCAGCTCCCCCGCCAGGTCGACCGGGGAGCTGTTTTTT. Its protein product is CASSPARSTGELFF.

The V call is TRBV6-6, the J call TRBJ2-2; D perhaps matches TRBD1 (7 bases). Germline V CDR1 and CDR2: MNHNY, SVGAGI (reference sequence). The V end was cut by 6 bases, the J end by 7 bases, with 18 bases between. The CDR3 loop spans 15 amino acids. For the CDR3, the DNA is TGTGCCAGCAGCAGCCTCCAGGGGGGAGGCGGGGAGCTGTTTTTT. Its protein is CASSSLQGGGGELFF.

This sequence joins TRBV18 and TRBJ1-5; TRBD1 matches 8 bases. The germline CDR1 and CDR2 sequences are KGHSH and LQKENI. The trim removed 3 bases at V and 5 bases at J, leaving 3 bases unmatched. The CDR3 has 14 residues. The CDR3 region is CASSPLQGDQPQHF. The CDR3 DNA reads TGTGCCAGCTCACCTTTACAGGGGGATCAGCCCCAGCATTTT.

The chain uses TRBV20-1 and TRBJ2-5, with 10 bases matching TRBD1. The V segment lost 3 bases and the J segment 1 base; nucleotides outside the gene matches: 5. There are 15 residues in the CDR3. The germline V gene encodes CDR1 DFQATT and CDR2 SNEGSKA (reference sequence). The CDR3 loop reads CSARAGTGAQETQYF. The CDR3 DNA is TGCAGTGCTAGGGCCGGGACAGGGGCCCAAGAGACCCAGTACTTC.

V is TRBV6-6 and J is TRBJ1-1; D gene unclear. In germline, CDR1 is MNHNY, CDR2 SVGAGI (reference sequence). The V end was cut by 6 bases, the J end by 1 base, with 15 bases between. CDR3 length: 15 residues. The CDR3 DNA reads TGTGCCAGCAGCCCCACCCTGACGTGGAACACTGAAGCTTTCTTT. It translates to CASSPTLTWNTEAFF.

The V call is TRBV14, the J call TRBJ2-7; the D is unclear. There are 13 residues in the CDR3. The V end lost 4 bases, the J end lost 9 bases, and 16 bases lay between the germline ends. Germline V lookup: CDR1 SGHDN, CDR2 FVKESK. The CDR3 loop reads CASSPLDERRQYF. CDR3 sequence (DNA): TGTGCCAGCAGCCCTCTGGACGAGCGCCGGCAGTACTTC.

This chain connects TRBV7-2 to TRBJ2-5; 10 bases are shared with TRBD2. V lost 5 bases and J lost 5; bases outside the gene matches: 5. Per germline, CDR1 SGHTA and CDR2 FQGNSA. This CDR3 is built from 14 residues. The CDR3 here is CASSPQRGGETQYF. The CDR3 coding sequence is TGTGCCAGCAGCCCCCAGCGGGGGGGTGAGACCCAGTACTTC.

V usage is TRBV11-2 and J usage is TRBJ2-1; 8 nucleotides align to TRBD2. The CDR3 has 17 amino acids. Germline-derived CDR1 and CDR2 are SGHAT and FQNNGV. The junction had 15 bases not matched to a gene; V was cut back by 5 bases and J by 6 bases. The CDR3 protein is CASSPRRGLAGANEQFF. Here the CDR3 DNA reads TGTGCCAGCAGCCCCCGTCGTGGGCTAGCGGGCGCCAATGAGCAGTTCTTC.

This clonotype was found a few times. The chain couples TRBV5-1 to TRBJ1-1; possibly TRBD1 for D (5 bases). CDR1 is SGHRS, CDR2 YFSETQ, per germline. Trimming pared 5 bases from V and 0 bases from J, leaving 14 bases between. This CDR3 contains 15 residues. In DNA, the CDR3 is TGCGCCAGCAGTTGGGCGTCGGGGGTGAACACTGAAGCTTTCTTT. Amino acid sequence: CASSWASGVNTEAFF.

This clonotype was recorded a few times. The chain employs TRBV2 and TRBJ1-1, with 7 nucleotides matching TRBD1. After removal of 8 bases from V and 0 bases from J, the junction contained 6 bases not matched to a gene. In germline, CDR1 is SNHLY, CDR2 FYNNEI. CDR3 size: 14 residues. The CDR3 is CASHNRGLNTEAFF. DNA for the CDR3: TGTGCCAGCCATAACAGGGGATTGAACACTGAAGCTTTCTTT.